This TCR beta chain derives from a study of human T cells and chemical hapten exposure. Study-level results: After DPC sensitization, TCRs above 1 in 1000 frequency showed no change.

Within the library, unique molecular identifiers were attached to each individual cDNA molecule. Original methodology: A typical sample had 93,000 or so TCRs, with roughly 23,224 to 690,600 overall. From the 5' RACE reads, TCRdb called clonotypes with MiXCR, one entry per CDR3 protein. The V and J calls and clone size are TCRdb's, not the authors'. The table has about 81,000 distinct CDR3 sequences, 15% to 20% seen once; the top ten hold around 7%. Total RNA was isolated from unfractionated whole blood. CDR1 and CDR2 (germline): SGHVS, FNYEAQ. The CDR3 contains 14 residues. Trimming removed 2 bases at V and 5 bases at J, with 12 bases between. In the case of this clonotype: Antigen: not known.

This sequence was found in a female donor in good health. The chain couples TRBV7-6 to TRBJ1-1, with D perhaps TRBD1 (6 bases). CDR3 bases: TGTGCCAGCAGCTTATCTGAGGGGGAAACTGAAGCTTTCTTT. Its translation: CASSLSEGETEAFF. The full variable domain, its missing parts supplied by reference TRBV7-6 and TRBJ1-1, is GAGVSQSPRYKVTKRGQDVALRCDPISGHVSLYWYRQALGQGPEFLTYFNYEAQQDKSGLPNDRFSAERPEGSISTLTIQRTEQRDSAMYRCASSLSEGETEAFFGQGTRLTVV.